Listed below are T cell receptor beta chains from one sample, sequenced in a study of PD-L1 blockade in urothelial cancer. Produced via immunoSEQ multiplex PCR; TCRdb's table is partial and in-frame only. The sample lists about 46,000 clones; about 85% were seen once. This material consisted of PBMCs, taken around atezolizumab (anti-PD-L1) treatment. The receptors shown here come from a man between 50 and 59 years old with urothelial cancer. Both conserved end residues are part of each CDR3. A D gene is named only where the DNA matches it firmly. Clone size is shown for a subset of rows, as once, few, many or a class of expanded clone.

size: .
J: TRBJ2-3
D: .
V: TRBV7-8
DNA: TGTGCCAGCAGCTTAGCGCTTGGTCCTGTGAGGGCGCAGTATTTT
CDR3: CASSLALGPVRAQYF

size: .
J: TRBJ2-5
D: .
V: TRBV7-9
DNA: TGTGCCAGCACCTGGGGGGAGGAGACCCAGTACTTC
CDR3: CASTWGEETQYF

size: .
J: TRBJ2-7
D: TRBD2
V: TRBV6-1
DNA: TGTGCCAGCAGTGAAGCAGGGGGGACTAGGCTGAAGAACTCCTACGAGCAGTACTTC
CDR3: CASSEAGGTRLKNSYEQYF

size: once
J: TRBJ2-1
D: .
V: TRBV30
DNA: TGTGCCTGGAGTGGATCTAGTTTTTCCTACAATGAGCAGTTCTTC
CDR3: CAWSGSSFSYNEQFF

size: once
J: TRBJ2-2
D: .
V: TRBV5-5
DNA: TGTGCCAGCAGTGAGGCCGGGGAGCTGTTTTTT
CDR3: CASSEAGELFF

size: .
J: TRBJ2-2
D: TRBD2
V: TRBV5-4
DNA: TGTGCCAGCAGCTCCGGACTAGCGGGGAAGAACACCGGGGAGCTGTTTTTT
CDR3: CASSSGLAGKNTGELFF

size: .
J: TRBJ2-3
D: TRBD2
V: TRBV29-1
DNA: TGCAGCGTTGACAGGGACTACACAGATACGCAGTATTTT
CDR3: CSVDRDYTDTQYF

size: once
J: TRBJ1-4
D: .
V: TRBV7-9
DNA: TGTGCCAGCACCTCCCCTCGGTTGGGGGCGACTGAAAAACTGTTTTTT
CDR3: CASTSPRLGATEKLFF

size: .
J: TRBJ2-5
D: .
V: TRBV9
DNA: TGTGCCAGCAGCGTAGGCGGGGAGGAGACCCAGTACTTC
CDR3: CASSVGGEETQYF

size: few
J: TRBJ1-6
D: TRBD1
V: TRBV19
DNA: TGTGCCAGTACCCGGGACAGTAGTAATTCACCCCTCCACTTT
CDR3: CASTRDSSNSPLHF

size: .
J: TRBJ2-7
D: .
V: TRBV11-2
DNA: TGTGCCAGCAGAGTGAGGGAATTCAATACCTACGAGCAGTACTTC
CDR3: CASRVREFNTYEQYF

size: .
J: TRBJ2-5
D: TRBD1
V: TRBV5-4
DNA: TGTGCCAGCAGCCCTACGACAGGGTCGGCGACCCAGTACTTC
CDR3: CASSPTTGSATQYF

size: .
J: TRBJ2-7
D: .
V: TRBV19
DNA: TGTGCCAGTAGTATAGAAGGGGGACCCTACGAGCAGTACTTC
CDR3: CASSIEGGPYEQYF

size: .
J: TRBJ2-7
D: TRBD1
V: TRBV5-1
DNA: TGCGCCAGCAGCGCCCCGACAGGGGGATCCTACGAGCAGTACTTC
CDR3: CASSAPTGGSYEQYF

size: once
J: TRBJ2-5
D: TRBD2
V: TRBV7-6
DNA: TGTGCCAGCAGCGCCATGACTAGCGAACAAGAGACCCAGTACTTC
CDR3: CASSAMTSEQETQYF

size: once
J: TRBJ2-3
D: TRBD2
V: TRBV7-6
DNA: TGTGCCAGCAGCTTAGGCGCGGCGGGGGGGCAAACAGATACGCAGTATTTT
CDR3: CASSLGAAGGQTDTQYF

size: .
J: TRBJ2-5
D: TRBD2
V: TRBV6-6
DNA: TGTGCCAGCAGTTCTAGCGGGGGGGCTTGGACCCAGTACTTC
CDR3: CASSSSGGAWTQYF

size: .
J: TRBJ2-3
D: .
V: TRBV2
DNA: TGTGCCAGCAGGCCGGGACTCCAAGGGGATACGCAGTATTTT
CDR3: CASRPGLQGDTQYF

size: .
J: TRBJ1-5
D: TRBD1
V: TRBV30
DNA: TGTGCCTGGAGTGAGACAGGGTATAGCAATCAGCCCCAGCATTTT
CDR3: CAWSETGYSNQPQHF

size: .
J: TRBJ2-7
D: .
V: TRBV21-1
DNA: TGTGCCAGCAGCAAAGCCAGGGGGCTGGGGTACGAGCAGTACTTC
CDR3: CASSKARGLGYEQYF

size: .
J: TRBJ2-3
D: TRBD2
V: TRBV5-1
DNA: TGCGCCAGCAGCTTGGGGGTAGCGGGGCCTCGCACAGATACGCAGTATTTT
CDR3: CASSLGVAGPRTDTQYF

size: .
J: TRBJ2-1
D: TRBD1
V: TRBV7-2
DNA: TGTGCCAGCAGCTTAGAGGGACAGTCCGTAACAATGAAACAGTTCTTC
CDR3: CASSLEGQSVTMKQFF

size: .
J: TRBJ2-7
D: TRBD2
V: TRBV7-3
DNA: TGTGCCAGCAGCTTAGAAGCGGGGGCCTCCTACGAGCAGTACTTC
CDR3: CASSLEAGASYEQYF

size: few
J: TRBJ2-3
D: .
V: TRBV7-2
DNA: TGTGCCAGCAGCGTAAAGGCTAGCAGAACAGATACGCAGTATTTT
CDR3: CASSVKASRTDTQYF

size: .
J: TRBJ1-5
D: .
V: TRBV5-6
DNA: TGTGCCAGCAGCACACGGGGGGGACCCGGCAGTCAGCCCCAGCATTTT
CDR3: CASSTRGGPGSQPQHF

size: .
J: TRBJ2-6
D: TRBD1
V: TRBV7-9
DNA: TGTGCCAGCAGCTCCAGCCTACTGACAGGGGGCTCTGGGGCCAACGTCCTGACTTTC
CDR3: CASSSSLLTGGSGANVLTF

size: few
J: TRBJ2-6
D: .
V: TRBV25-1
DNA: TGTGCCAGCAGCCATAGCTCTGGGGCCAACGTCCTGACTTTC
CDR3: CASSHSSGANVLTF

size: .
J: TRBJ2-7
D: TRBD2
V: TRBV6-6
DNA: TGTGCCAGCAGTAGGCCGGGACTAGCGAAGTTCGAGCAGTACTTC
CDR3: CASSRPGLAKFEQYF

size: once
J: TRBJ2-3
D: .
V: TRBV5-6
DNA: TGTGCCAGCGCGTCACAGCGCAGGGCTTTCACAGATACGCAGTATTTT
CDR3: CASASQRRAFTDTQYF

size: .
J: TRBJ1-4
D: TRBD1
V: TRBV11-2
DNA: TGTGCCAGCAGCTCAGGACAGGGTCGGAATGAAAAACTGTTTTTT
CDR3: CASSSGQGRNEKLFF

size: .
J: TRBJ1-2
D: TRBD1
V: TRBV5-1
DNA: TGCGCCAGCAGCACTCAGGGGGCGGAAGGCTACACCTTC
CDR3: CASSTQGAEGYTF

size: .
J: TRBJ1-2
D: .
V: TRBV4-3
DNA: TGCGCCAGCAGCCACGGTGCGACTCTTCGGTATGGCTACACCTTC
CDR3: CASSHGATLRYGYTF

size: .
J: TRBJ2-1
D: TRBD1
V: TRBV7-6
DNA: TGTGCCAGCAGCTTAGTAGGGGGCATGTACAATGAGCAGTTCTTC
CDR3: CASSLVGGMYNEQFF

size: .
J: TRBJ2-3
D: TRBD2
V: TRBV11-3
DNA: TGTGCCAGCAGCCCCGGGACTAGCGGGGGTAGCACAGATACGCAGTATTTT
CDR3: CASSPGTSGGSTDTQYF

size: .
J: TRBJ2-7
D: TRBD1
V: TRBV19
DNA: TGTGCCAGTAGTCTGCCGGGACAGGGAGCAGGGGAGCAGTACTTC
CDR3: CASSLPGQGAGEQYF

size: .
J: TRBJ2-1
D: TRBD1
V: TRBV5-5
DNA: TGTGCCAGCAGCGGGGGACAGACCTACAATGAGCAGTTCTTC
CDR3: CASSGGQTYNEQFF

size: .
J: TRBJ2-7
D: TRBD2
V: TRBV5-1
DNA: TGCGCCAGCAGGGCTAGCGGGGGGGCATGGGAGCAGTACTTC
CDR3: CASRASGGAWEQYF

size: .
J: TRBJ1-4
D: TRBD1
V: TRBV5-6
DNA: TGTGCCAGCAGCATATTGATCCGGGACAGGGGTGAAACTAATGAAAAACTGTTTTTT
CDR3: CASSILIRDRGETNEKLFF

size: few
J: TRBJ2-1
D: TRBD2
V: TRBV27
DNA: TGTGCCAGCAGTTGGAGCGGGAGGTCCTACAATGAGCAGTTCTTC
CDR3: CASSWSGRSYNEQFF

size: .
J: TRBJ1-2
D: .
V: TRBV19
DNA: TGTGCCAGTCGCCGGGGTTGGGGCTACACCTTC
CDR3: CASRRGWGYTF

size: .
J: TRBJ1-3
D: .
V: TRBV19
DNA: TGTGCCAGTAGTATACCCCGGGGGACTGGAAACACCATATATTTT
CDR3: CASSIPRGTGNTIYF

size: .
J: TRBJ2-7
D: .
V: TRBV6-5
DNA: TGTGCCAGCAGTATTGCGGGCTCCCAGTGGTACGAGCAGTACTTC
CDR3: CASSIAGSQWYEQYF

size: .
J: TRBJ1-2
D: .
V: TRBV6-5
DNA: TGTGCCAGCACGGACAGCTCTCTCAACTATGGCTACACCTTC
CDR3: CASTDSSLNYGYTF

size: once
J: TRBJ2-3
D: .
V: TRBV7-6
DNA: TGTGCCAGCAGCTTAGTGGCGGGCCAACGTACAGATACGCAGTATTTT
CDR3: CASSLVAGQRTDTQYF

size: .
J: TRBJ2-7
D: .
V: TRBV25-1
DNA: TGTGCCAGCAGTGAATACGGGATTTCCTACGAGCAGTACTTC
CDR3: CASSEYGISYEQYF

size: .
J: TRBJ2-7
D: .
V: TRBV5-4
DNA: TGTGCCAGCAGCTTAGGACAGCCAGGACCCTACGAGCAGTACTTC
CDR3: CASSLGQPGPYEQYF

size: .
J: TRBJ2-7
D: TRBD2
V: TRBV5-6
DNA: TGTGCCAGCAGCTTGGTAGCGGGAGGGGAGGACGAGCAGTACTTC
CDR3: CASSLVAGGEDEQYF

size: .
J: TRBJ1-4
D: .
V: TRBV6-6
DNA: TGTGCCAGCAGGAAGCAGGGTGCAACTAATGAAAAACTGTTTTTT
CDR3: CASRKQGATNEKLFF

size: .
J: TRBJ2-1
D: .
V: TRBV19
DNA: TGTGCCAGTAGTCCCTCCCGGGGGTCGGAGCAGTTCTTC
CDR3: CASSPSRGSEQFF

size: .
J: TRBJ2-7
D: TRBD1
V: TRBV10-3
DNA: TGTGCCACCGCGTGGGACAGGCTCTACGAGCAGTACTTC
CDR3: CATAWDRLYEQYF

size: .
J: TRBJ2-1
D: TRBD2
V: TRBV19
DNA: TGTGCCAGTAGGACTGTGGCAGGGACTAGCGGGAGTAGGCCCTACAATGAGCAGTTCTTC
CDR3: CASRTVAGTSGSRPYNEQFF

size: .
J: TRBJ2-7
D: TRBD2
V: TRBV5-1
DNA: TGCGCCAGCAGCTTGGGGCGGGGGGTTCACGAGCAGTACTTC
CDR3: CASSLGRGVHEQYF

size: medium-sized
J: TRBJ1-1
D: TRBD1
V: TRBV19
DNA: TGTGCCAGCTCCCAGGGGGCGATAGCTGAAGCTTTCTTT
CDR3: CASSQGAIAEAFF

size: .
J: TRBJ1-1
D: .
V: TRBV2
DNA: TGTGCCAGCAGTCCCGGGGGGACTGAAGCTTTCTTT
CDR3: CASSPGGTEAFF

size: .
J: TRBJ1-3
D: TRBD1
V: TRBV28
DNA: TGTGCCAGCAGCCCCACCAGGGGGAGGACCATATATTTT
CDR3: CASSPTRGRTIYF

size: .
J: TRBJ2-1
D: TRBD2
V: TRBV9
DNA: TGTGCCAGCAGCGTAGAACTAGCGGGATACAATGAGCAGTTCTTC
CDR3: CASSVELAGYNEQFF

size: .
J: TRBJ2-7
D: .
V: TRBV12-5
DNA: TGTGCTAGTGCCCCTTCACGGGTCTCCGACAGTTACGAGCAGTACTTC
CDR3: CASAPSRVSDSYEQYF

size: .
J: TRBJ2-3
D: .
V: TRBV18
DNA: TGTGCCAGCCAACCGTCGGTTCCCACAGATACGCAGTATTTT
CDR3: CASQPSVPTDTQYF

size: .
J: TRBJ2-7
D: .
V: TRBV7-9
DNA: TGTGCCAGCAGCCCTGTTACCAGGTACCACGAGCAGTACTTC
CDR3: CASSPVTRYHEQYF